This TCR beta chain emerged from a study of Graves' ophthalmopathy and Graves' hyperthyroidism. Overall study context: Pretreatment peripheral blood was obtained at initial diagnosis.

With regard to this clonotype: The antigen remains undetermined.

The V gene lost 1 base and the J gene lost 0 bases, with 12 bases spanning the gap. There are 17 residues in the CDR3. Germline V lookup: CDR1 SGHAT, CDR2 FQNNGV. Study-level findings and limits: Both a roughly 70% sensitivity and an approximately 72% specificity characterized the model's predictions of ophthalmopathy progression. Blood also harbored most expanded thyroid clonotypes above 0.001 frequency.

The study amplified TCR beta CDR3 regions using RNA transcripts. An initial RT-PCR round employing HTBI primers preceded a second-round multiplex PCR. TCRdb re-analysed the multiplex PCR reads in MiXCR, keeping a single row per CDR3 protein. This table has under 350,000 distinct CDR3 sequences, roughly 15% appearing once. This chain joins TRBV11-2 and TRBJ2-2; D possibly corresponds to TRBD1 (6 bases). The TCR was taken from an adult man with Graves' ophthalmopathy. Sequenced material: peripheral blood. Written as DNA, the CDR3 is TGTGCCAGCAGCTTAGGGGTGACAGGAGCGAACACCGGGGAGCTGTTTTTT. It codes for CASSLGVTGANTGELFF.